The T cell receptor (beta chain) under discussion was sequenced for a study of shared clonotypes between healthy human individuals. Study-wide context: Plates per donor: three CD4 naive, three CD4 memory, two CD8 naive, one CD8 memory. Study-wide findings and caveats: Specimens sampled were limited to blood, with tissue repertoires likely differing.

Among the donors, all were Caucasian adults who lived in Nashville, Tennessee. Investigators divided CD4+ cells into CD45RA+ naive and CD45RA-negative memory subsets. Notes on this clone: The target antigen is unknown.

Sequencing was performed with immunoSEQ multiplex PCR; in TCRdb, only in-frame clones are kept and a portion is missing. Among over a million clones listed, about 84% were seen once. Trimming shortened V by 0 bases and J by 8 bases, and 11 bases separated the two germline ends. The germline CDR1 and CDR2 sequences are SGHVS and FNYEAQ. The CDR3 totals 14 residues. This TCR was sampled from a man aged 18 to 29 in good health. Some clones in this sample may be carry-over from other donors' samples. The rearrangement uses TRBV7-6 and TRBJ2-1; no definite D call. Sequencing used memory CD4+ T cells from PBMCs. Subset of the sample: CD45RA-negative fraction. This CDR3 is CASSLARGFDEQFF. CDR3 bases: TGTGCCAGCAGCTTAGCGAGAGGATTCGATGAGCAGTTCTTC.